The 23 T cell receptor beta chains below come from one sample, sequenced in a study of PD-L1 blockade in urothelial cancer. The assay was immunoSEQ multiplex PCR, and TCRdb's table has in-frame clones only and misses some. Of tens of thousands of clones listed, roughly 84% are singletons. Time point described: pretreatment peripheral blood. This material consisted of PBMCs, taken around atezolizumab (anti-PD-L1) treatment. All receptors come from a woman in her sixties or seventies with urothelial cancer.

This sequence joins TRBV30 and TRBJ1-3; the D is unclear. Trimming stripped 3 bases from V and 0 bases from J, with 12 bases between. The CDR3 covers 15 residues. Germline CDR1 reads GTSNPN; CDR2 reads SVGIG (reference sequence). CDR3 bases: TGTGCCTGGAGGATTTTAGAAAGCTCTGGAAACACCATATATTTT. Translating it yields CAWRILESSGNTIYF.

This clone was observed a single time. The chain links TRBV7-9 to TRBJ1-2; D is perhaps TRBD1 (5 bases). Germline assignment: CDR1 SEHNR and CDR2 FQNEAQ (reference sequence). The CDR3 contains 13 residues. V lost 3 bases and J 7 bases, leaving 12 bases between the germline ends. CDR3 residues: CASSFIGVTGYTF. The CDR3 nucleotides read TGTGCCAGCAGCTTTATAGGGGTGACTGGCTACACCTTC.

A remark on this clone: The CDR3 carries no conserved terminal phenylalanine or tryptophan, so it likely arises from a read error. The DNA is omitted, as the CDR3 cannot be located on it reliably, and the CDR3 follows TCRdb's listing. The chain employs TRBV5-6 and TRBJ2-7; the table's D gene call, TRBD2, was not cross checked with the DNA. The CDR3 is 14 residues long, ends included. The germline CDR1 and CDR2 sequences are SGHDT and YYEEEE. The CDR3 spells CASSRTGLAGPLDS.

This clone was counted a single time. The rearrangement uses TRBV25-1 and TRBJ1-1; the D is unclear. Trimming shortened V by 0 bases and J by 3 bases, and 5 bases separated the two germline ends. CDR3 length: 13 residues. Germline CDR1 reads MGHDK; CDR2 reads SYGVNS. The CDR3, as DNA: TGTGCCAGCAGTGAATATCGGGACACTGAAGCTTTCTTT. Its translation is CASSEYRDTEAFF.

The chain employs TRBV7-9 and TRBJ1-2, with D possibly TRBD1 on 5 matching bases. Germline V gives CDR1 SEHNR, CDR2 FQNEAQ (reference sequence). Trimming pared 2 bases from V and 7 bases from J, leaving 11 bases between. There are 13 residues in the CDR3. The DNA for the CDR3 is TGTGCCAGCAGCTTAAACGGGGGGGTTGGCTACACCTTC. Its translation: CASSLNGGVGYTF.

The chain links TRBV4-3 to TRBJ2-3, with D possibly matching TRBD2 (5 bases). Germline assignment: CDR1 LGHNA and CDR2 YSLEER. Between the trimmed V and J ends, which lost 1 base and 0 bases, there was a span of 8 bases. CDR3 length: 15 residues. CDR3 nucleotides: TGCGCCAGCAGCCAAGGACTACTGAGCACAGATACGCAGTATTTT. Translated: CASSQGLLSTDTQYF.

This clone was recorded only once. The DNA for the CDR3 is TGTGCCAGCAAGAGCGGACAGGGGTCCGATGGCTACACCTTC. As protein: CASKSGQGSDGYTF. The chain employs TRBV6-5 and TRBJ1-2, with 9 bases that match TRBD1. Germline loops: CDR1 MNHEY, CDR2 SVGAGI. The trim removed 7 bases at V and 6 bases at J, leaving 9 bases unmatched. The CDR3 loop spans 14 amino acids.

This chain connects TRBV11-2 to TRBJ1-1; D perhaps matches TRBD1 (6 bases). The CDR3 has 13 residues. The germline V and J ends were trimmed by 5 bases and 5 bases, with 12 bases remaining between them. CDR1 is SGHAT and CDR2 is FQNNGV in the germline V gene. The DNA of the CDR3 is TGTGCCAGCAGCCCCGGGCAGGGGACTGAAGCTTTCTTT. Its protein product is CASSPGQGTEAFF.

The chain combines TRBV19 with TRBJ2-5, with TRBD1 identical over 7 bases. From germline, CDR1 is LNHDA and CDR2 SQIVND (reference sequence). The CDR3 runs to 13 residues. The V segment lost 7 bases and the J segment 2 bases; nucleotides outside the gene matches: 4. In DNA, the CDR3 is TGTGCCAGTACCTCAGGGGGTCAAGAGACCCAGTACTTC. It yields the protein CASTSGGQETQYF.

CDR3 DNA: TGTGCCAGCAGCTTGGCCGGGGGACAGGTTCCCTACGAGCAGTACTTC. Amino acid sequence: CASSLAGGQVPYEQYF. The V and J genes are TRBV5-8 and TRBJ2-7; 8 positions match TRBD1. The trim removed 0 bases at V and 2 bases at J, leaving 7 bases unmatched. Germline loops: CDR1 SGHTS, CDR2 YDEGEE. The CDR3 covers 16 residues.

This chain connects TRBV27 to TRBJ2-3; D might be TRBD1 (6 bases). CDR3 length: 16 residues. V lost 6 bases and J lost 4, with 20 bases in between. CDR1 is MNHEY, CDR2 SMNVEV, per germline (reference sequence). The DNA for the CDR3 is TGTGCCAGCAGGGGACCGACAGGACCCTTAGCAGATACGCAGTATTTT. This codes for CASRGPTGPLADTQYF.

The CDR3 loop reads CASSPRQGGVADTQYF. In nucleotides, the CDR3 is TGTGCCAGCTCACCACGACAGGGAGGCGTGGCAGATACGCAGTATTTT. This rearrangement joins TRBV18 to TRBJ2-3, with a tentative D call TRBD1 (7 bases). Germline loops: CDR1 KGHSH, CDR2 LQKENI. This CDR3 contains 16 residues. V gave up 1 base and J gave up 4 bases, with 15 bases separating them.

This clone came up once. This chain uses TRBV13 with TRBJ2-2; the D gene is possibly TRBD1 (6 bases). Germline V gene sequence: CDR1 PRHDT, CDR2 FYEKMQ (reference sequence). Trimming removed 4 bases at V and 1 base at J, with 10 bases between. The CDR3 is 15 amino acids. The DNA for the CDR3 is TGTGCCAGCAGCTCCCGGGACAAGAACACCGGGGAGCTGTTTTTT. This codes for CASSSRDKNTGELFF.

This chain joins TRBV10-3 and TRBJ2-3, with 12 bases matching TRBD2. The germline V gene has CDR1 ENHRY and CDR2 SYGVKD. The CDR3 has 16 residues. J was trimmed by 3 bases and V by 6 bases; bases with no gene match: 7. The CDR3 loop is CAIRTGTSGWTDTQYF. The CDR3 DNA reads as TGTGCCATCAGAACCGGGACTAGCGGGTGGACAGATACGCAGTATTTT.

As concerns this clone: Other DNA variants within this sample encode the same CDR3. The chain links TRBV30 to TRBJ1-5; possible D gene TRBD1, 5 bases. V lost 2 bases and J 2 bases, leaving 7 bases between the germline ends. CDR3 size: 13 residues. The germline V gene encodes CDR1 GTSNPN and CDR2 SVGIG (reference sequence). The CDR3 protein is CAWSLGGNQPQHF. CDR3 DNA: TGTGCCTGGAGTCTAGGGGGCAATCAGCCCCAGCATTTT.

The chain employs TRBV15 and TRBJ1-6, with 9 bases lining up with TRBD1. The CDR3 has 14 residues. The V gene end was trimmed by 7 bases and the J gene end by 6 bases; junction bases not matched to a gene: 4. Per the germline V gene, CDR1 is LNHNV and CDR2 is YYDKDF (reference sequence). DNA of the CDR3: TGTGCCACCAACTGGGACAGGGTTAATTCACCCCTCCACTTT. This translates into CATNWDRVNSPLHF.

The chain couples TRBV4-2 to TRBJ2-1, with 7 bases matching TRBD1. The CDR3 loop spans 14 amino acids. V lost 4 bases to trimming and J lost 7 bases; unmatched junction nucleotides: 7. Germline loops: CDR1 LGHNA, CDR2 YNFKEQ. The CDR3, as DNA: TGTGCCAGCAGCCCGAGGGGGCTAACAAATGAGCAGTTCTTC. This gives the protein CASSPRGLTNEQFF.

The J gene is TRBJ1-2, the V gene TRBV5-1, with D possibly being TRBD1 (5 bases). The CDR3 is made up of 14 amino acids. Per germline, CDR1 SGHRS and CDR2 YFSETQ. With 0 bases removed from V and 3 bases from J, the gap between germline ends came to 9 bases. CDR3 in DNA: TGCGCCAGCAGCTTGGGACAGCTCGACTATGGCTACACCTTC. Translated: CASSLGQLDYGYTF.

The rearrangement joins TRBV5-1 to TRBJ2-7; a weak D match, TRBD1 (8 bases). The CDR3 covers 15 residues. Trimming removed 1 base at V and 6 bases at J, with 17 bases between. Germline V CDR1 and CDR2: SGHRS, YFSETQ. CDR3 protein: CASSLSGSGTGEQYF. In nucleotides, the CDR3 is TGCGCCAGCAGCTTGTCTGGCAGCGGGACAGGCGAGCAGTACTTC.

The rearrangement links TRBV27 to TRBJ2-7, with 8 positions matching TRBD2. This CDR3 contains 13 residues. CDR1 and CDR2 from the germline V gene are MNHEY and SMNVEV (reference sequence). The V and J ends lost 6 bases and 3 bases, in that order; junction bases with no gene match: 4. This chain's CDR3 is CASRPSGGYEQYF. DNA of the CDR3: TGTGCCAGCAGACCAAGCGGGGGCTACGAGCAGTACTTC.

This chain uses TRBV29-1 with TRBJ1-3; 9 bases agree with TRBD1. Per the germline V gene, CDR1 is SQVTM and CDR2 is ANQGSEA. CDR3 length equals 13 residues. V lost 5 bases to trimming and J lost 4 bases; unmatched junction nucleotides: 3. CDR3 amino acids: CSVTGQGGNTIYF. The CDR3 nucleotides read TGCAGCGTTACCGGACAGGGGGGAAACACCATATATTTT.

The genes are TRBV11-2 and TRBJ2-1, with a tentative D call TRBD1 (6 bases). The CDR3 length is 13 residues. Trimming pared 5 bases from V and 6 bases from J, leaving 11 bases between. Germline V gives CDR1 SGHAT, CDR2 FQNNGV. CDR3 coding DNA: TGTGCCAGCAGCCAGGACAGAAGCAATGAGCAGTTCTTC. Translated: CASSQDRSNEQFF.

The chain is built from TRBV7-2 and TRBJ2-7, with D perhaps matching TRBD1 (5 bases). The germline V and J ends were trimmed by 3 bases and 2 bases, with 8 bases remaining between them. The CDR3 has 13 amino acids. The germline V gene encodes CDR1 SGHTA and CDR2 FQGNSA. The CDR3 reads CASSFDSPYEQYF. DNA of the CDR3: TGTGCCAGCAGCTTTGACAGTCCCTACGAGCAGTACTTC.